This TCR beta chain came from a study of post-analysis software for immune sequencing data. Study-level points and caveats: Normalized Chao1 diversity in multiple sclerosis patients fell significantly below that of controls. Controls showed lower frequencies than patients for 4 or 5 TRBV segments, and TRBV5-6, TRBV5-1 and TRBV20-1 were among these.

Sequencing libraries made from TCR beta cDNA carried unique molecular identifiers. TCRdb re-analysed the PCR reads in MiXCR, keeping a single row per CDR3 protein. This sample has 820,000 or so distinct CDR3 sequences; about 53% occur once, and the top ten carry 4.6%. The ends were cut back, 6 bases at V and 4 bases at J, with 16 bases in the middle. Per germline, CDR1 MGHDK and CDR2 SYGVNS. The CDR3 length is 14 residues. Only a few counts were recorded for this clonotype. Its cognate antigen is unknown. The genes are TRBV25-1 and TRBJ2-7, with a possible D match to TRBD1 (5 bases). The sequencing sample was made of blood. This receptor was obtained from a girl aged 5 to 17 with multiple sclerosis. In DNA form, the CDR3 reads TGTGCCAGCAGCCCCAGGGCCCCCCCTTACGAGCAGTACTTC. Its protein product is CASSPRAPPYEQYF.